This note documents a single T cell receptor beta chain sequence. Antigen specificity is unknown. Only in-frame clones appear in the TCRdb table, and some are missing; sequencing was by immunoSEQ multiplex PCR. The repertoire holds 95,000 to 110,000 clones, with around 92% as singletons. This sample is drawn from a study of T cell responses to AZD1222 COVID-19 vaccine. Study results and caveats: Donors were chiefly white British, with a greater number of females, and clonal diversity was perhaps underestimated.

Germline loops: CDR1 LNHDA, CDR2 SQIVND (reference sequence). The CDR3 totals 17 residues. The ends were cut back, 5 bases at V and 3 bases at J, with 22 bases in the middle. The material was peripheral blood, obtained 28 days after the second AZD1222 dose. This clonotype was sampled from an adult who received the AZD1222 COVID-19 vaccine. The chain joins TRBV19 to TRBJ1-1, with D perhaps matching TRBD1 (6 bases). As DNA, the CDR3 is TGTGCCAGTAGTCCTTATCTTGGGGGCGCCGCGTACACTGAAGCTTTCTTT. This codes for CASSPYLGGAAYTEAFF.